This TCR beta chain was sequenced during a study of glioma-infiltrating T cells after dendritic cell vaccination listed by TCRdb under 2016. With respect to the entire study: A cohort of approximately 15 glioblastoma patients from Phase I and II dendritic cell vaccination trials was included, of whom 9 were newly diagnosed and 6 had recurrent disease. The vaccine consisted of monocyte-derived dendritic cells cultured less than eight days with IL-4 and GM-CSF, then pulsed overnight with autologous tumor lysate. Tumor-infiltrating lymphocyte content was quantified and tumor and blood repertoires were compared in dendritic cell-vaccinated glioblastoma patients by deep sequencing of TCR beta CDR3 regions. Between 2003 and 2012, patients were given autologous tumor lysate-pulsed dendritic cell vaccination. Survival after dendritic cell vaccination was correlated with TCR sequencing metrics, including TIL content and tumor-blood repertoire overlap. Each patient was given three intradermal dendritic cell vaccine injections, spaced two weeks apart, in the arm below the axilla.

To be selected, patients needed enough residual fresh-frozen tumor tissue and more than two years of available survival data. Molecular status otherwise varied across the glioblastoma patients, but none of them carried an isocitrate dehydrogenase mutation. PBMC collection took place before vaccination, two weeks after the third vaccination, and at tumor progression if progression occurred. The Qiagen DNeasy Blood extraction Kit was used to extract genomic DNA. The germline V gene encodes CDR1 SGHVS and CDR2 FQNEAQ. The CDR3 measures 14 amino acids from cysteine to phenylalanine. Only the CDR3 DNA stays, 42 bases, in frame from base 1. The germline ends are 17 bases apart after V is trimmed by 5 bases and J by 6 bases. On this clone: Its binding antigen is unknown. Base qualities are not recorded, but no much larger clone differs from it by a single base.

Overall results and qualifications from the work: Longer time to progression and overall survival after dendritic cell vaccination were predicted by higher estimated pretreatment TIL content. The three-group TCR overlap response model was characterized as speculative, and prospective validation of the model was stated to be required. No direct relationship between TCR clonality and survival was found, suggesting a diverse polyclonal response may matter. The cohort was small and heterogeneous, few patients had complete blood and tumor sets, and even fewer had initial-recurrent tumor pairs.

Using the immunoSEQ assay, TCRB CDR3 regions were amplified from 1.5 to 2 micrograms of genomic DNA, or from all available DNA when less than that was on hand. The multiplex PCR employed 60 forward primers targeting TCR V beta segments and 13 reverse primers targeting J beta segments. To estimate reads per starting template, synthetic control templates were spiked into each sample at limiting dilution. Reads of 87 bp were generated by sequencing on the Illumina HiSeq System. The authors processed their data as follows. PCR and sequencing errors were removed by a nearest neighbor algorithm that merged closely related sequences. TCR overlap was defined as the percentage of unique tumor TCR beta sequences that were also found in the peripheral blood of the same patient. As stored in TCRdb, this immuneACCESS dataset retains in-frame rearrangements with V and J assigned. A fraction of the clones does not appear; measured against another copy, unresolved V genes explain less than half of the discrepancy, and the remainder lacks a known reason. The V and J calls and clone size are taken from that table; D and trimming were inferred from the DNA. Across this sample there are 50,000 to 80,000 clones, with 82% seen only once. Over 8.5% of the sample lies in the top ten.

The specimen comprised blood, sampled before dendritic cell vaccination. This sequence was found in a human donor with glioblastoma. Recombination connected TRBV7-8 to TRBJ2-7; 7 matching bases give a weak D call of TRBD1. CDR3 protein: CASSPRQGGVEQYF. The DNA is as follows: TGTGCCAGCAGCCCCAGACAGGGAGGAGTCGAGCAGTACTTC.